This T cell receptor beta chain was captured in a study of CD8 T cells in Susac syndrome (dated by TCRdb to the late 2010s). Turning to the overall study: The study used repertoire sequencing to test whether antigen drove CD8+ T cell activation and differentiation in Susac syndrome. The clonality of the CD8+ T cell repertoire was compared across approximately 11 healthy donors, some 14 Susac syndrome patients and 15 multiple sclerosis patients.

Note on this clonotype: Its recognized antigen is unknown. No base quality information exists; no much larger clone differs at one position.

Peripheral blood CD8+ and CD4+ T cells from healthy donors, Susac syndrome patients and multiple sclerosis patients were profiled by high-throughput TCR beta sequencing. Multiple sclerosis controls were treatment-naive patients with stable or active relapsing-remitting disease fulfilling revised McDonald criteria. CD8+ TEMRA cells were enriched by FACS, while bulk CD8+ and CD4+ T cells were purified by magnetic negative isolation. Blood was drawn into EDTA tubes, processed within 24 hours, and PBMCs were isolated by density gradient centrifugation. PBMCs intended for TCR sequencing were frozen in liquid nitrogen and were later thawed in a 37 degrees C water bath. The sorted or isolated CD4+, CD8+ and CD8+ TEMRA cells had a purity of 90% or higher. RNA was extracted using the RNeasy kit, and about 0.45 to 1 microgram was reverse transcribed with random hexamers. TCR beta CDR3 regions were amplified with the immunoSEQ multiplex PCR assay covering 54 Vbeta and 13 Jbeta segments. PCR amplification bias was corrected using a synthetic template baseline for primer optimization and computational correction. Concerning the study's data processing: Reads were assigned to V, D and J genes according to IMGT and analyzed in immunoSEQ Analyzer, with only productive sequences retained. Clonality was calculated as one minus the Shannon entropy normalized by log2 of the number of productive unique sequences. Public and private clones were assessed among the 100 most prevalent clones of each patient and control. Clones were defined as Susac-specific when absent from the healthy and MS cohorts, from fewer than 1,300 published viral clones and from other ImmuneACCESS disease sequences. TCRdb cleaned the public reads at Q25 with fastp, built clones with MiXCR and kept in-frame beta chains. Entries are consolidated by CDR3 protein sequence, retaining the most common genes and DNA. For this entry, the V and J calls and clone size follow TCRdb and not the study's own pipeline. This sample comprises 150,000 to 200,000 distinct CDR3 sequences, roughly 95% of them detected only once. The top ten clonotypes cover 0.15% to 0.2% of the sample.

Trimming takes 6 bases off V and 6 bases off J; junction bases not matched to a gene: 8. Per the germline V gene (reference sequence), MNHEY is the CDR1 and SMNVEV is the CDR2. The CDR3 holds 14 amino acids from the cysteine to the phenylalanine. The retained sequence is limited to the CDR3, 42 bases, with the frame set at the first base. Overall study outcomes, separate from this receptor: The number of individuals in the TCR sequencing and HLA analysis was acknowledged as relatively small.

This clonotype was sampled from a human donor with multiple sclerosis. Sequencing input: CD8+ T cells from PBMCs. The sequence joins TRBV27 to TRBJ2-7; TRBD2 fits 10 bases in the junction. The CDR3 has the sequence CASSRLAGPGEQYF. At the DNA level, the sequence is TGTGCCAGCAGCAGACTAGCGGGTCCGGGCGAGCAGTACTTC.